These 6 T cell receptor beta chains originate from one sample sequenced in a study of blood T cell repertoires in COVID-19. Assay: immunoSEQ multiplex PCR; the TCRdb copy retains only in-frame clones and omits some. The table shows 40,000 to 60,000 clones, with approximately 84% occurring only once. The sequenced sample consisted of peripheral blood. These receptors all come from a man in his fifties with active COVID-19.

This sequence joins TRBV27 and TRBJ1-2, with 10 bases that match TRBD1. Germline CDR1 is MNHEY and CDR2 is SMNVEV (reference sequence). The ends lost 5 bases at V and 3 bases at J; junction bases unmatched: 6. CDR3 size: 15 residues. For the CDR3, the DNA is TGTGCCAGCAGTGCCGGGACAGGGGCCTACTATGGCTACACCTTC. Translating gives CASSAGTGAYYGYTF.

The chain uses TRBV5-4 and TRBJ1-1; 8 bases line up with TRBD1. The junction had 2 bases not matched to a gene; V was cut back by 4 bases and J by 0 bases. CDR3 length equals 14 residues. The germline gives CDR1 SGHNT, CDR2 YYREEE (reference sequence). The CDR3 region is CASSLGQVNTEAFF. The DNA of the CDR3 is TGTGCCAGCAGCCTGGGACAGGTGAACACTGAAGCTTTCTTT. Together with reference TRBV5-4 and TRBJ1-1, the CDR3 gives the full variable domain: ETGVTQSPTHLIKTRGQQVTLRCSSQSGHNTVSWYQQALGQGPQFIFQYYREEENGRGNFPPRFSGLQFPNYSSELNVNALELDDSALYLCASSLGQVNTEAFFGQGTRLTVV.

The chain links TRBV6-1 to TRBJ2-7; no clear D gene. Trimming stripped 3 bases from V and 6 bases from J, with 24 bases between. The CDR3 sequence is 17 residues long. Germline assignment: CDR1 MNHNS and CDR2 SASEGT. The CDR3 loop is CASSDWVGAVTAGEQYF. DNA for the CDR3: TGTGCCAGCAGTGACTGGGTGGGCGCCGTGACCGCTGGCGAGCAGTACTTC.

This clone has only a few counts. The gene calls are TRBV5-4 and TRBJ1-1, with TRBD1 matching 8 bases. V was clipped by 4 bases and J by 1 base; unmatched bases: 6. The CDR3 runs to 15 residues. The germline gives CDR1 SGHNT, CDR2 YYREEE (reference sequence). CDR3 loop: CASSPDRGGNTEAFF. The CDR3 DNA follows: TGTGCCAGCAGCCCAGACAGGGGTGGGAACACTGAAGCTTTCTTT.

The V gene is TRBV5-1, the J gene TRBJ2-1; 12 positions match TRBD2. Looked up from germline, CDR1 is SGHRS and CDR2 is YFSETQ. The CDR3 runs to 17 residues. The V segment lost 7 bases and the J segment 2 bases; nucleotides outside the gene matches: 10. CDR3 nucleotides: TGCGCCAGCCGGACTAGCGGGGCCCTAGGGGCCTACAATGAGCAGTTCTTC. Its protein product is CASRTSGALGAYNEQFF.

The chain couples TRBV5-4 to TRBJ2-2, with D possibly being TRBD1 (6 bases). The CDR3 covers 16 residues. V shed 4 bases and J shed 3 bases, with 16 bases lying between them. CDR1 is SGHNT, CDR2 YYREEE, per germline (reference sequence). The CDR3, as DNA: TGTGCCAGCAGCCCTGGGACGGACAGCTACACCGGGGAGCTGTTTTTT. It codes for CASSPGTDSYTGELFF. The entire variable domain, with the rest obtained from reference TRBV5-4 and TRBJ2-2, is as follows: ETGVTQSPTHLIKTRGQQVTLRCSSQSGHNTVSWYQQALGQGPQFIFQYYREEENGRGNFPPRFSGLQFPNYSSELNVNALELDDSALYLCASSPGTDSYTGELFFGEGSRLTVL.